This T cell receptor beta chain was identified in a study of blood T cell repertoires in COVID-19. Germline CDR1 and CDR2: PRHDT and FYEKMQ (reference sequence). V lost 0 bases to trimming and J lost 10 bases, with 10 bases between them. The CDR3 runs 14 residues. The method was immunoSEQ multiplex PCR; TCRdb's version includes in-frame clones alone and lacks a portion of them. Among some 250,000 clones listed, approximately 86% were seen once. Source material: PBMCs or T cells enriched from blood (not recorded which). The TCR was taken from a woman in her thirties or forties with acute COVID-19. The chain has TRBV13 and TRBJ1-6; a possible D gene is TRBD1 (5 bases). This CDR3 is CASSLGGVGSPLHF. For the CDR3, the DNA is TGTGCCAGCAGCTTAGGAGGGGTTGGGTCACCCCTCCACTTT.